The 7 T cell receptor beta chains presented below share a single source sample, sequenced in a study of cytomegalovirus exposure and HLA in healthy donors. Researchers ran the PCR with 60 Vbeta and 13 Jbeta primers. TCRdb keeps only in-frame clones here, not all; method: immunoSEQ multiplex PCR. The sample records 130,000 or so clones, 70% to 75% being singletons. The sample comprised PBMCs. These receptors originate from a woman aged 40-49 years in good health and CMV-seropositive.

In this sample, this clone turned up a few times. J is TRBJ2-1 and V is TRBV7-2; 11 bases align to TRBD2. Germline V gene sequence: CDR1 SGHTA, CDR2 FQGNSA. Trimming took 4 bases from V and 5 from J; bases not matched to a gene: 4. CDR3 length: 15 amino acids. CDR3 DNA sequence: TGTGCCAGCAGCTCCGGTAGCGGGAGGGACAATGAGCAGTTCTTC. This sequence encodes CASSSGSGRDNEQFF.

The genes are TRBV5-4 and TRBJ2-7; TRBD1 matches at 8 bases. This CDR3 has 13 residues. Germline V gives CDR1 SGHNT, CDR2 YYREEE (reference sequence). The CDR3 DNA reads as TGTGCTTACCACCGGGACAGGACGGGGGAGCAGTACTTC. As protein: CAYHRDRTGEQYF.

The chain recombines TRBV4-1 with TRBJ2-1; D unresolved. The germline CDR1 and CDR2 sequences are MGHRA and YSYEKL. With 2 bases removed from V and 8 bases from J, the gap between germline ends came to 10 bases. The CDR3 runs to 13 residues. The CDR3 DNA reads TGCGCCAGCAGCCAAATGCGGAGTTATGAGCAGTTCTTC. This sequence encodes CASSQMRSYEQFF.

V usage is TRBV9 and J usage is TRBJ1-5; D not resolved. V lost 2 bases to trimming and J lost 7 bases, with 31 bases between them. Germline V gene data show CDR1 as SGDLS and CDR2 as YYNGEE. The CDR3 totals 20 residues. The CDR3 loop is CASSVHSSRLLPSGDQPQHF. CDR3 in DNA: TGTGCCAGCAGCGTCCACTCATCTCGGCTTCTGCCCTCGGGAGACCAGCCCCAGCATTTT.

The DNA of the CDR3 is TGTGCCAGCAGCGCCTTCAGCAGGTCTGAAGCTTTCTTT. Translated: CASSAFSRSEAFF. The chain combines TRBV28 with TRBJ1-1; no firm D call. This CDR3 is built from 13 residues. Between the trimmed V and J ends, which lost 6 bases and 6 bases, there was a span of 14 bases. Germline-derived CDR1 and CDR2 are MDHEN and SYDVKM.

Of note for this clone: This same CDR3 is encoded by further DNA sequences in the sample. For the CDR3, the DNA is TGTGCCATCAGTGAGGGACAGGGGTATGGCTACACCTTC. It yields the protein CAISEGQGYGYTF. The chain is built from TRBV10-3 and TRBJ1-2, with 9 bases that match TRBD1. The CDR3 sequence is 13 residues long. The V and J ends lost 2 bases and 5 bases, in that order; junction bases with no gene match: 0. Germline V gene sequence: CDR1 ENHRY, CDR2 SYGVKD.

The V and J genes are TRBV19 and TRBJ2-2; 9 positions match TRBD1. This CDR3 spans 14 amino acids. The germline CDR1 and CDR2 sequences are LNHDA and SQIVND (reference sequence). The J segment lost 5 bases and the V segment lost 6 bases, leaving 4 bases of the junction unmatched. CDR3 sequence (DNA): TGTGCCAGTAGGGGACAGGGATGGACCGGGGAGCTGTTTTTT. Its protein product is CASRGQGWTGELFF.